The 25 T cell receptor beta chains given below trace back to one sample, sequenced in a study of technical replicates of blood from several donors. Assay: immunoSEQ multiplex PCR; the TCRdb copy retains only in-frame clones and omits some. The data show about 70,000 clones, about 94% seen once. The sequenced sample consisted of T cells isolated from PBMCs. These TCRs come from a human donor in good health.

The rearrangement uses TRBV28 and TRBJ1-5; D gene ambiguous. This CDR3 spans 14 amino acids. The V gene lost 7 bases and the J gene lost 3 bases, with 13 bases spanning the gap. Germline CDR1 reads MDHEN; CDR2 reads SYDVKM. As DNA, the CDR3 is TGTGCCAGCAAAATTCCCTTGGCCAATCAGCCCCAGCATTTT. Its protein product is CASKIPLANQPQHF.

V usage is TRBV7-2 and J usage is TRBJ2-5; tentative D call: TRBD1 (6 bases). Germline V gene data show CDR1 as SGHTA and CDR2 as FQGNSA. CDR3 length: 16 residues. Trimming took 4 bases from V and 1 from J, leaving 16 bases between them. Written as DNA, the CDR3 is TGTGCCAGCAGCTGGACCGACCGGGACATCCAAGAGACCCAGTACTTC. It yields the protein CASSWTDRDIQETQYF.

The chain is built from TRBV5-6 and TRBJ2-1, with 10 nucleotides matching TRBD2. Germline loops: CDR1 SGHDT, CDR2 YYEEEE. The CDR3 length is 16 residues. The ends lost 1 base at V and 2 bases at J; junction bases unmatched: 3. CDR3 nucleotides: TGTGCCAGCAGCTTGATAACTAGCGGGGCCTACAATGAGCAGTTCTTC. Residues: CASSLITSGAYNEQFF.

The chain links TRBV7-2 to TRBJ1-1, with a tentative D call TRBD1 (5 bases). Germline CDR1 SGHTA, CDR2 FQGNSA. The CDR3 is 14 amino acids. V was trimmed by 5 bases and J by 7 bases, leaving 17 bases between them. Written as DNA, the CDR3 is TGTGCCAGCAGCCGAAGGCCAGGGTCCGGTGAAGCTTTCTTT. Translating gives CASSRRPGSGEAFF.

The CDR3 region is CASSHLAGGDNEQFF. DNA for the CDR3: TGTGCCAGCAGCCATCTAGCGGGAGGCGACAATGAGCAGTTCTTC. J is TRBJ2-1 and V is TRBV7-2, with TRBD2 identical over 11 bases. With 5 bases clipped from V and 5 bases from J, the junction kept 5 bases outside the gene matches. From germline, CDR1 is SGHTA and CDR2 FQGNSA. This CDR3 spans 15 amino acids.

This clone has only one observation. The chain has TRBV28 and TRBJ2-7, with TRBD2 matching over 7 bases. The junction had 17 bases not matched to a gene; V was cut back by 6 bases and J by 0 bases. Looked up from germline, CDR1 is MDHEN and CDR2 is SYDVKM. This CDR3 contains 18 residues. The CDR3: CASSYAKGISGRSYEQYF. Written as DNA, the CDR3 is TGTGCCAGCAGCTATGCTAAGGGGATTAGCGGGCGCTCCTACGAGCAGTACTTC.

The CDR3 here is CASSVGRRADYEQYF. DNA of the CDR3: TGTGCCAGCAGCGTAGGTAGGCGGGCAGACTACGAGCAGTACTTC. The chain is built from TRBV9 and TRBJ2-7; tentatively, D is TRBD2 (5 bases). This CDR3 comprises 15 residues. V lost 0 bases to trimming and J lost 3 bases, with 13 bases between them. The V gene's germline CDR1 is SGDLS and CDR2 YYNGEE.

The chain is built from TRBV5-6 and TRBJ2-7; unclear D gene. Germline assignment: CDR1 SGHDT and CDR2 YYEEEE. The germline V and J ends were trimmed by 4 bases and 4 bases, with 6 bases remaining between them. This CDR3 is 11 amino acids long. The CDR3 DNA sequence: TGTGCCAGCAGCCTAAATTACGAGCAGTACTTC. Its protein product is CASSLNYEQYF.

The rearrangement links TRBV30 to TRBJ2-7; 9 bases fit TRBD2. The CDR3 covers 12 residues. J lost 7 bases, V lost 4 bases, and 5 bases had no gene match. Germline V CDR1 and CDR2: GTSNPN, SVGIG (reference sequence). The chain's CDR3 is CAWTSGTGEQYF. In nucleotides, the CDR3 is TGTGCCTGGACTAGCGGGACGGGAGAGCAGTACTTC. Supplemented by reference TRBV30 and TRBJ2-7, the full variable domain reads SQTIHQWPATLVQPVGSPLSLECTVEGTSNPNLYWYRQAAGRGLQLLFYSVGIGQISSEVPQNLSASRPQDRQFILSSKKLLLSDSGFYLCAWTSGTGEQYFGPGTRLTVT.

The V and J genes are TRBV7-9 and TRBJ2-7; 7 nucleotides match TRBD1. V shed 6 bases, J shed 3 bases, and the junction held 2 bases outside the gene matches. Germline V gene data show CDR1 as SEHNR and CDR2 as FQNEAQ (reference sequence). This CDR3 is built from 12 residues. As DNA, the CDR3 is TGTGCCAGCAGGGCAGGGGGCTACGAGCAGTACTTC. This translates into CASRAGGYEQYF.

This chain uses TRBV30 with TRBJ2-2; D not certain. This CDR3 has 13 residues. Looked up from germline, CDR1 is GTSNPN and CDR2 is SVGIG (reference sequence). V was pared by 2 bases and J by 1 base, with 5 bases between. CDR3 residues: CAWSLMNTGELFF. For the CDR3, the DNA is TGTGCCTGGAGTCTAATGAACACCGGGGAGCTGTTTTTT.

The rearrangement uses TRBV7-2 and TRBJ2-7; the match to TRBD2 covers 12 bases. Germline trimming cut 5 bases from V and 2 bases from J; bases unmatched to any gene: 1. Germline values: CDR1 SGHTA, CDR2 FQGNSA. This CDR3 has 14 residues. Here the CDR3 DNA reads TGTGCCAGCAGCCGGACTAGCGGGACCTACGAGCAGTACTTC. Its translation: CASSRTSGTYEQYF.

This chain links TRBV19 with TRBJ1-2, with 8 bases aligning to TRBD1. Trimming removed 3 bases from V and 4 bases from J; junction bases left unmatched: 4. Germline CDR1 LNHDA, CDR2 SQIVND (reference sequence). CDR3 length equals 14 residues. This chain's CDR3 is CASSMQGARYGYTF. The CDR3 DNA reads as TGTGCCAGTAGTATGCAGGGGGCGCGCTATGGCTACACCTTC.

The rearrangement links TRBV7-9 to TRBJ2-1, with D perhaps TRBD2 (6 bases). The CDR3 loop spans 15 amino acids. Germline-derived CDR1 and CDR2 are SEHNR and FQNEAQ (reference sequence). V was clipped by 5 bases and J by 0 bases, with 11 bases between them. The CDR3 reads CASSPLAFSYNEQFF. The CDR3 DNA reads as TGTGCCAGCAGCCCGCTAGCGTTCTCCTACAATGAGCAGTTCTTC.

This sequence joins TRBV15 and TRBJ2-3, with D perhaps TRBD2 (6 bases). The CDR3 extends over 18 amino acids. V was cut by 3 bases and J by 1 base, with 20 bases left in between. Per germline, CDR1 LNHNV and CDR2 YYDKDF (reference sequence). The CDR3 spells CATSRDLGRWGGTDTQYF. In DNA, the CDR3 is TGTGCCACCAGCAGGGACCTGGGGAGGTGGGGGGGCACAGATACGCAGTATTTT.

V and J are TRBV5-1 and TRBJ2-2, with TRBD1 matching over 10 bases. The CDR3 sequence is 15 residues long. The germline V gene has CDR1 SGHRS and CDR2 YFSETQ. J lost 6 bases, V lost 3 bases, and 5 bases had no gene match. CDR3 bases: TGCGCCAGCAGCTGGGGGACAGGGGCGGCCGGGGAGCTGTTTTTT. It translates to CASSWGTGAAGELFF. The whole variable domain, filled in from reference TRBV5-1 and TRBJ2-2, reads KAGVTQTPRYLIKTRGQQVTLSCSPISGHRSVSWYQQTPGQGLQFLFEYFSETQRNKGNFPGRFSGRQFSNSRSEMNVSTLELGDSALYLCASSWGTGAAGELFFGEGSRLTVL.

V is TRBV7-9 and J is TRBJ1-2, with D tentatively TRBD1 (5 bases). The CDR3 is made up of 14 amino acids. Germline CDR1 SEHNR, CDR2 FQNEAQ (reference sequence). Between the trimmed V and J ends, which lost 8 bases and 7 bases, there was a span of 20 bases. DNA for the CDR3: TGTGCCAGCTTCCCCGGAGACAGCTGGTTTGGCTACACCTTC. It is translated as CASFPGDSWFGYTF.

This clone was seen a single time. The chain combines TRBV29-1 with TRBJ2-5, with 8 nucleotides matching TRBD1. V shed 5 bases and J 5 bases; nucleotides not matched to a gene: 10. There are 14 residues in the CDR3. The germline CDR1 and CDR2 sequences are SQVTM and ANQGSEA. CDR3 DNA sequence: TGCAGCGTTTCCCCCCAGGGGGCGAGGGAGACCCAGTACTTC. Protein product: CSVSPQGARETQYF. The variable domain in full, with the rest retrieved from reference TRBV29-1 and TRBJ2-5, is SAVISQKPSRDICQRGTSLTIQCQVDSQVTMMFWYRQQPGQSLTLIATANQGSEATYESGFVIDKFPISRPNLTFSTLTVSNMSPEDSSIYLCSVSPQGARETQYFGPGTRLLVL.

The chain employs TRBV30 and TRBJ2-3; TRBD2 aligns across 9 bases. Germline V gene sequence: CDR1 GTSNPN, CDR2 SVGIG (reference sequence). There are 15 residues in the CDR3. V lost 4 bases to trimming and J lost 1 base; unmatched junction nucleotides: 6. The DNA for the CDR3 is TGTGCCTGGATCAGAGCGGGAGGTCGCACAGATACGCAGTATTTT. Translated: CAWIRAGGRTDTQYF.

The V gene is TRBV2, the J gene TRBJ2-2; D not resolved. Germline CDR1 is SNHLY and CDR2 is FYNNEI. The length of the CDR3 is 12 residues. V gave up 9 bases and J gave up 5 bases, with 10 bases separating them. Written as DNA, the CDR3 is TGTGCCAGGAGGTGGATGACCGGGGAGCTGTTTTTT. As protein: CARRWMTGELFF.

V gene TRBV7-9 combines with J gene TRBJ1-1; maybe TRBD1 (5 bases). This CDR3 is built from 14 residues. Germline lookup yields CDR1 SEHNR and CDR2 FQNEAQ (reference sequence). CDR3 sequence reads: CATAPKGMNTEAFF. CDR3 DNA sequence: TGTGCTACCGCCCCGAAGGGGATGAACACTGAAGCTTTCTTT.

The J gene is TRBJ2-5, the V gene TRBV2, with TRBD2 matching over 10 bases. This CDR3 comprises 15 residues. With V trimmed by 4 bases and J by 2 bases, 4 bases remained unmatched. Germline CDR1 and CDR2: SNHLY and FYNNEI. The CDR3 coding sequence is TGTGCCAGCAGTGGGGGACTAGCGCCACAAGAGACCCAGTACTTC. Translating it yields CASSGGLAPQETQYF.

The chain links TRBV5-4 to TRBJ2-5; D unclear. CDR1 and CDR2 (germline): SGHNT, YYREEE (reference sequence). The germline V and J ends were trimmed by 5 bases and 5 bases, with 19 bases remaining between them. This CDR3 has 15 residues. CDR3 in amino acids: CASSTPTPPGETQYF. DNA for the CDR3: TGTGCCAGCAGTACCCCGACTCCCCCCGGGGAGACCCAGTACTTC. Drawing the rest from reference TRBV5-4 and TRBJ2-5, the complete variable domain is ETGVTQSPTHLIKTRGQQVTLRCSSQSGHNTVSWYQQALGQGPQFIFQYYREEENGRGNFPPRFSGLQFPNYSSELNVNALELDDSALYLCASSTPTPPGETQYFGPGTRLLVL.

CDR3 DNA sequence: TGTGCCAGCAGTCCCCCCTCGATAGCGGGAGGAATAGATACGCAGTATTTT. This sequence encodes CASSPPSIAGGIDTQYF. The gene calls are TRBV27 and TRBJ2-3, with 10 bases matching TRBD2. The CDR3 loop spans 17 amino acids. J lost 5 bases, V lost 5 bases, and 13 bases had no gene match. Germline-derived CDR1 and CDR2 are MNHEY and SMNVEV (reference sequence).

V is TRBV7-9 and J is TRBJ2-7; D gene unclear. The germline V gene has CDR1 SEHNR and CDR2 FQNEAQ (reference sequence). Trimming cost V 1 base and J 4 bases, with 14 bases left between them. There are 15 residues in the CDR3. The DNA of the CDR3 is TGTGCCAGCAGCTTAGGGCTGGGTAGCCGGTACGAGCAGTACTTC. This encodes CASSLGLGSRYEQYF.